This section outlines one T cell receptor beta chain sequence together with its context. Its matching antigen is unknown. Cultured CD4+ T cells had their DNA profiled by the Oncomine TCR Beta short-read assay. TCRdb passed the PCR reads through MiXCR, listing each CDR3 protein once. The sample consists of around 16,000 distinct CDR3 sequences, 65% to 85% of them appearing once. Treatment indicated: 10-day PBMC culture with coronavirus spike peptide pools or control peptides (ViraFEST assay). The sample comes from a study of vaccination and CD4 T cells after COVID-19. The overall study: Participants received two doses of either BNT162b2 or mRNA-1273 vaccine. A CEFX pool, an HIV-1 Nef pool, or no peptide went to control cultures.

General study findings and limits: For convalescent patients, 304 of the 307 vaccine-specific clones analyzed were classified as spike mono-reactive. Data came from relatively few convalescent patients and lacked early post-infection timepoints.

CDR3 size: 16 residues. In germline, CDR1 is MNHEY, CDR2 SVGEGT. The V gene lost 7 bases and the J gene lost 3 bases, with 21 bases spanning the gap. The chain joins TRBV6-2 or TRBV6-3 to TRBJ1-1, with a tentative D call TRBD1 (5 bases). The sequenced sample was CD4+ T cells from blood, cultured in vitro. The sequence was collected from a human donor who had recovered from COVID-19. The CDR3 region is CASTPGTPAGHTEAFF. CDR3 in DNA: TGTGCCAGCACCCCCGGGACTCCGGCCGGGCACACTGAAGCTTTCTTT.